Below are 22 T cell receptor beta chains sequenced from a single sample in a study of long-term antiretroviral therapy in people with HIV. With survey level as its setting, the immunoSEQ assay was v3.0. Generated by immunoSEQ multiplex PCR, the TCRdb table keeps only in-frame clones and is missing some. The table records under 30,000 clones, roughly 82% of them present only once. Sample: unsorted PBMCs, taken 1.1 years before starting antiretroviral therapy. Receptors originate from a woman under 40 with HIV.

This chain joins TRBV4-1 and TRBJ2-1, with D hard to call. In germline, CDR1 is MGHRA, CDR2 YSYEKL. Trimming removed 0 bases at V and 9 bases at J, with 15 bases between. The CDR3 is made up of 15 amino acids. The CDR3 here is CASSQEKLPFSEQFF. DNA for the CDR3: TGCGCCAGCAGCCAAGAAAAGCTTCCCTTCTCTGAGCAGTTCTTC.

This clone was observed a few times. The rearrangement links TRBV19 to TRBJ1-2, with D perhaps matching TRBD1 (5 bases). The CDR3 sequence is 13 residues long. Germline V gene sequence: CDR1 LNHDA, CDR2 SQIVND (reference sequence). Trimming took off 3 bases at V and 1 base at J, with 6 bases between the two ends. CDR3 sequence (DNA): TGTGCCAGTAGTATCGACAGTAACTATGGCTACACCTTC. This encodes CASSIDSNYGYTF.

The rearrangement links TRBV18 to TRBJ1-2; possibly TRBD1 for D (5 bases). This CDR3 region has 13 residues. CDR1 is KGHSH and CDR2 is LQKENI in the germline V gene. V was cut by 1 base and J by 7 bases, with 10 bases left in between. The DNA of the CDR3 is TGTGCCAGCTCACCACGGGGGGAAACTGGCTACACCTTC. It encodes CASSPRGETGYTF.

The chain recombines TRBV19 with TRBJ2-5; 14 bases line up with TRBD2. Germline V lookup: CDR1 LNHDA, CDR2 SQIVND (reference sequence). With V trimmed by 0 bases and J by 5 bases, 2 bases remained unmatched. The CDR3 length is 16 residues. The CDR3 sequence is CASSIDRTSGGETQYF. CDR3 bases: TGTGCCAGTAGTATAGATCGGACTAGCGGGGGGGAGACCCAGTACTTC.

The CDR3 here is CSVGSRVNTEAFF. The CDR3 DNA reads as TGCAGCGTTGGATCCAGGGTGAACACTGAAGCTTTCTTT. The chain employs TRBV29-1 and TRBJ1-1; TRBD1 is a possible D gene (5 bases). This CDR3 region has 13 residues. Germline V gene sequence: CDR1 SQVTM, CDR2 ANQGSEA. With 4 bases removed from V and 0 bases from J, the gap between germline ends came to 9 bases.

The J gene is TRBJ2-1, the V gene TRBV4-1; D may match TRBD1 or TRBD2 (6 bases each). CDR1 MGHRA and CDR2 YSYEKL come from the germline V gene. The length of the CDR3 is 14 residues. V gave up 2 bases and J gave up 6 bases, with 11 bases separating them. CDR3 amino acids: CASSQWGAGNEQFF. The CDR3 nucleotides read TGCGCCAGCAGCCAATGGGGGGCCGGCAATGAGCAGTTCTTC.

The CDR3 loop is CASSSYRGADTQYF. CDR3 nucleotide sequence: TGTGCCAGCAGCTCCTACAGGGGAGCAGATACGCAGTATTTT. The V gene is TRBV5-6, the J gene TRBJ2-3; 7 nucleotides align to TRBD1. The V gene end was trimmed by 3 bases and the J gene end by 4 bases; junction bases not matched to a gene: 5. From germline, CDR1 is SGHDT and CDR2 YYEEEE. This CDR3 region has 14 residues. Filled out from reference TRBV5-6 and TRBJ2-3, the complete variable domain reads DAGVTQSPTHLIKTRGQQVTLRCSPKSGHDTVSWYQQALGQGPQFIFQYYEEEERQRGNFPDRFSGHQFPNYSSELNVNALLLGDSALYLCASSSYRGADTQYFGPGTRLTVL.

The chain uses TRBV18 and TRBJ2-5; TRBD1 matches 9 bases. From germline, CDR1 is KGHSH and CDR2 LQKENI. V gave up 1 base and J gave up 4 bases; unmatched junction bases: 1. The length of the CDR3 is 14 residues. The CDR3 region has the DNA TGTGCCAGCTCACCACAGGGACAGGGAGAGACCCAGTACTTC. It yields the protein CASSPQGQGETQYF.

The genes are TRBV21-1 and TRBJ2-5; TRBD1 is taken as the D call from the table, unchecked against the DNA. TRBV21-1 is a pseudogene locus. CDR3 length: 13 residues. The CDR3 DNA reads as TGTGCCAGCGGGACAGGGGGTGGAGAGACCCAGTACTTC. It is translated as CASGTGGGETQYF.

The chain carries TRBV7-2 and TRBJ2-1, with D perhaps matching TRBD1 (6 bases). The CDR3 is made up of 16 amino acids. CDR1 is SGHTA, CDR2 FQGNSA, per germline. V was trimmed by 5 bases and J by 7 bases, leaving 21 bases between them. For the CDR3, the DNA is TGTGCCAGCAGCCCCATCGGCCGAGGGGGTCGGAATGAGCAGTTCTTC. Residues: CASSPIGRGGRNEQFF.

The CDR3 protein is CASSSGLWGTEAFF. The CDR3 region has the DNA TGTGCCAGCAGCTCAGGTCTTTGGGGCACTGAAGCTTTCTTT. The chain couples TRBV11-2 to TRBJ1-1; D uncertain. The V end was cut by 4 bases, the J end by 4 bases, with 13 bases between. The CDR3 has 14 residues. Germline CDR1 reads SGHAT; CDR2 reads FQNNGV.

This clone was seen only once. The chain uses TRBV7-8 and TRBJ2-7; TRBD1 matches 7 bases. The CDR3 spans 13 residues. CDR1 is SGHVS, CDR2 FQNEAQ, per germline. The ends lost 4 bases at V and 3 bases at J; junction bases unmatched: 3. The CDR3 loop is CASSSPGGYEQYV. The CDR3, as DNA: TGTGCCAGCAGCTCGCCAGGGGGCTACGAGCAGTACGTC.

The J gene is TRBJ2-2, the V gene TRBV5-1; the D call may be TRBD1 or TRBD2 (5 bases each). Trimming cost V 0 bases and J 2 bases, with 14 bases left between them. Germline V gene sequence: CDR1 SGHRS, CDR2 YFSETQ. This CDR3 spans 17 amino acids. The CDR3 DNA is TGCGCCAGCAGCTTGGTCCGGGGCCGGGGCAACACCGGGGAGCTGTTTTTT. Amino acid sequence: CASSLVRGRGNTGELFF.

The count of this clone is one. The genes are TRBV5-1 and TRBJ1-1; no reliable D call. V was trimmed by 2 bases and J by 1 base, leaving 9 bases between them. The CDR3 extends over 14 amino acids. The germline CDR1 and CDR2 sequences are SGHRS and YFSETQ. As DNA, the CDR3 is TGCGCCAGCAGCTTTAACTCAGAGAACACTGAAGCTTTCTTT. Translation gives CASSFNSENTEAFF. The complete variable domain, with remaining parts taken from reference TRBV5-1 and TRBJ1-1, reads KAGVTQTPRYLIKTRGQQVTLSCSPISGHRSVSWYQQTPGQGLQFLFEYFSETQRNKGNFPGRFSGRQFSNSRSEMNVSTLELGDSALYLCASSFNSENTEAFFGQGTRLTVV.

The chain uses TRBV6-5 and TRBJ1-1; D remains ambiguous. The V gene lost 7 bases and the J gene lost 2 bases, with 8 bases spanning the gap. This CDR3 has 12 residues. Per the germline V gene, CDR1 is MNHEY and CDR2 is SVGAGI. The CDR3 is CASTTKNTEAFF. In DNA, the CDR3 is TGTGCCAGCACTACTAAAAACACTGAAGCTTTCTTT.

This clone came up a few times. The J gene is TRBJ2-1, the V gene TRBV2; D gene unclear. Germline values: CDR1 SNHLY, CDR2 FYNNEI. The V end lost 6 bases, the J end lost 7 bases, and 4 bases lay between the germline ends. The CDR3 is 10 amino acids. This CDR3 reads CASRGNEQFF. CDR3 coding DNA: TGTGCCAGCAGGGGGAATGAGCAGTTCTTC.

J is TRBJ2-5 and V is TRBV29-1, with 8 positions matching TRBD2. The assigned J gene may be wrong: the sequence end matches TRBJ2-7 better. CDR1 and CDR2 from the germline V gene are SQVTM and ANQGSEA. The CDR3 loop spans 17 amino acids. In DNA form, the CDR3 reads TGCAGCGGCGCGGGTGCTGCGGAGAGCGGGGGTTCCTACGAGCAGTACTTC. Protein: CSGAGAAESGGSYEQYF.

The chain employs TRBV30 and TRBJ1-3; tentatively, D is TRBD1 (5 bases). Trimming stripped 0 bases from V and 4 bases from J, with 16 bases between. Germline V gene lookup returns CDR1 GTSNPN and CDR2 SVGIG (reference sequence). This CDR3 has 16 residues. The CDR3 sequence: CAWSVRLPGGGNTIYF. The CDR3 coding sequence is TGTGCCTGGAGTGTAAGGCTCCCCGGGGGAGGAAACACCATATATTTT.

The rearrangement uses TRBV6-5 and TRBJ1-1, with a possible D match to TRBD1 (6 bases). The CDR3 is 12 residues long. The V end was cut by 7 bases, the J end by 3 bases, with 9 bases between. Germline CDR1 reads MNHEY; CDR2 reads SVGAGI. CDR3 loop: CASNGGYTEAFF. DNA of the CDR3: TGTGCCAGCAACGGGGGCTACACTGAAGCTTTCTTT.

The rearrangement joins TRBV2 to TRBJ1-2; a weak D match, TRBD1 (6 bases). Looked up from germline, CDR1 is SNHLY and CDR2 is FYNNEI. The ends were cut back, 4 bases at V and 8 bases at J, with 14 bases in the middle. The CDR3 consists of 13 residues. For the CDR3, the DNA is TGTGCCAGCAGTGGGGACACAAGGGGAGGCTACACCTTC. Protein product: CASSGDTRGGYTF.

The chain recombines TRBV7-8 with TRBJ1-5; 9 bases fit TRBD1. The CDR3 spans 14 residues. V was pared by 6 bases and J by 4 bases, with 4 bases of the junction left unmatched. Looked up from germline, CDR1 is SGHVS and CDR2 is FQNEAQ. The DNA of the CDR3 is TGTGCCAGCAGACCCGACAGGGGGAATCAGCCCCAGCATTTT. Residues: CASRPDRGNQPQHF. Combining the CDR3 with reference TRBV7-8 and TRBJ1-5 gives the whole variable domain GAGVSQSPRYKVAKRGQDVALRCDPISGHVSLFWYQQALGQGPEFLTYFQNEAQLDKSGLPSDRFFAERPEGSVSTLKIQRTQQEDSAVYLCASRPDRGNQPQHFGDGTRLSIL.

This chain uses TRBV6-1 with TRBJ2-7; D unresolved. Germline V gene sequence: CDR1 MNHNS, CDR2 SASEGT. This CDR3 spans 15 amino acids. V shed 1 base and J shed 0 bases, with 10 bases lying between them. The DNA of the CDR3 is TGTGCCAGCAGTGAAGACAGTTCGGTCTCCTACGAGCAGTACTTC. It translates to CASSEDSSVSYEQYF.